The 8 T cell receptor beta chains given below trace back to one sample, sequenced in a study of blood T cell repertoires in COVID-19. Only in-frame clones appear in the TCRdb table, and some are missing; sequencing was by immunoSEQ multiplex PCR. The data show 270,000 or so clones, with about 86% seen just once and 9.5% to 15% held by the top ten. Sequenced: peripheral blood. The origin of the receptors is a woman in her twenties or thirties with COVID-19, enrolled during active disease.

The chain is built from TRBV28 and TRBJ2-7; 15 bases fit TRBD2. The germline V gene has CDR1 MDHEN and CDR2 SYDVKM. Trimming at V came to 1 base and at J to 4 bases, leaving 2 bases not matched to a gene. The CDR3 consists of 16 residues. CDR3 coding DNA: TGTGCCAGCAGTTTATTGGGACTAGCGGGGGGATACGAGCAGTACTTC. Amino acids: CASSLLGLAGGYEQYF.

V gene TRBV19 combines with J gene TRBJ1-3; weak D call: TRBD1 (5 bases). The CDR3 is made up of 13 amino acids. Germline-derived CDR1 and CDR2 are LNHDA and SQIVND (reference sequence). V gave up 7 bases and J gave up 2 bases, with 9 bases separating them. CDR3 in DNA: TGTGCCAGTAAAGAAGGGGCTGGAAACACCATATATTTT. This translates into CASKEGAGNTIYF. Full variable domain (outside the CDR3, taken from reference TRBV19 and TRBJ1-3): DGGITQSPKYLFRKEGQNVTLSCEQNLNHDAMYWYRQDPGQGLRLIYYSQIVNDFQKGDIAEGYSVSREKKESFPLTVTSAQKNPTAFYLCASKEGAGNTIYFGEGSWLTVV.

This clone has a single count. This rearrangement joins TRBV11-2 to TRBJ1-5; D remains ambiguous. Germline V gives CDR1 SGHAT, CDR2 FQNNGV. The CDR3 has 13 amino acids. V lost 5 bases to trimming and J lost 6 bases, with 11 bases between them. The CDR3: CASSQDRGQPQHF. The CDR3 DNA reads as TGTGCCAGCAGCCAAGACCGAGGTCAGCCCCAGCATTTT.

This sequence joins TRBV10-1 and TRBJ1-2; TRBD1 matches 7 bases. Germline V CDR1 and CDR2: WNHNN, SYGVQD (reference sequence). The CDR3 consists of 15 residues. V shed 2 bases, J shed 1 base, and the junction held 4 bases outside the gene matches. This CDR3 is CASSEGTAGNYGYTF. DNA for the CDR3: TGCGCCAGCAGTGAGGGGACAGCCGGTAACTATGGCTACACCTTC.

This chain joins TRBV18 and TRBJ2-4; a possible D gene is TRBD1 (5 bases). V was cut by 1 base and J by 8 bases, with 9 bases left in between. CDR1 and CDR2 (germline): KGHSH, LQKENI. The CDR3 loop spans 13 amino acids. The CDR3: CASSPQTVDIQYF. The CDR3 DNA reads TGTGCCAGCTCACCACAGACAGTGGACATTCAGTACTTC. The complete variable domain, with remaining parts taken from reference TRBV18 and TRBJ2-4, reads NAGVMQNPRHLVRRRGQEARLRCSPMKGHSHVYWYRQLPEEGLKFMVYLQKENIIDESGMPKERFSAEFPKEGPSILRIQQVVRGDSAAYFCASSPQTVDIQYFGAGTRLSVL.

CDR3 DNA: TGTGCCAGCGTAAAGACCCAGTACTTC. As protein: CASVKTQYF. The rearrangement uses TRBV6-4 and TRBJ2-5; D uncertain. The germline V and J ends were trimmed by 8 bases and 6 bases, with 4 bases remaining between them. CDR1 is MRHNA, CDR2 SNTAGT, per germline. This CDR3 spans 9 amino acids.

The chain carries TRBV6-5 and TRBJ1-1; TRBD1 is a possible D gene (5 bases). Trimming cost V 6 bases and J 0 bases, with 14 bases left between them. The germline CDR1 and CDR2 sequences are MNHEY and SVGAGI. This CDR3 spans 15 amino acids. The CDR3 region is CASRATDHMNTEAFF. In nucleotides, the CDR3 is TGTGCCAGCAGAGCGACAGACCACATGAACACTGAAGCTTTCTTT.

The chain uses TRBV18 and TRBJ2-7; the match to TRBD2 covers 14 bases. Per germline, CDR1 KGHSH and CDR2 LQKENI. The CDR3 consists of 15 residues. With V trimmed by 3 bases and J by 5 bases, 3 bases remained unmatched. The DNA of the CDR3 is TGTGCCAGCTCACCTAGGGGACTAGCGGGGGACGAGCAGTACTTC. Translated: CASSPRGLAGDEQYF.